Listed below are T cell receptor beta chains from one sample, sequenced in a study of T cell changes during pregnancy in multiple sclerosis. This table comes from immunoSEQ multiplex PCR, and its TCRdb copy is limited to in-frame clones, with some not included. The repertoire consists of tens of thousands of clones, with around 87% occurring once and the leading ten covering approximately 8%. This specimen consisted of CD8+ T cells from peripheral blood mononuclear cells, obtained in the second trimester of pregnancy. Source of these receptors: a female donor with multiple sclerosis, enrolled in a pregnancy study. The CDR3 runs from the conserved cysteine through the conserved F or W. Rows may omit the clone size; those that give it use once, few, many or a size class.

v_call,clone_size,cdr3_aa
TRBV2,.,CASSGLASGALMGDTQYF
TRBV5-6,.,CASSSGIGDEQYF
TRBV9,.,CASSPPSGYNEQFF
TRBV21-1,.,CASSKSQGQGGTEAFF
TRBV23-1,.,CASSQKSPGSTDEYEQYF
TRBV29-1,.,CSVEYHGGARYEQYF
TRBV30,once,CAWSVQGTTGELFF
TRBV6-1,few,CASSELAGASETQYF
TRBV5-4,.,CASSSLAGARGNYGYTF
TRBV11-2,.,CASTGGGVAYNEQFF
TRBV5-6,.,CASSTNRDSNQPQHF
TRBV7-8,.,CASSADPGGSEKLFF
TRBV7-9,.,CASSQGPGRDTEAFF